Shown below are 10 T cell receptor beta chains from a single sample sequenced in a study of T cell changes during pregnancy in multiple sclerosis. Profiling relied on immunoSEQ multiplex PCR, and the TCRdb table lists in-frame clones only, not all of them. The sample consists of roughly 67,000 clones, approximately 93% of them appearing once. The input for sequencing was peripheral blood, taken in the second trimester of pregnancy. The receptors come from a female donor with multiple sclerosis, enrolled in a pregnancy study.

The CDR3 loop is CASSLAAGGEQFF. The CDR3 coding sequence is TGTGCCAGCAGCTTAGCGGCGGGAGGTGAGCAGTTCTTC. V and J are TRBV11-2 and TRBJ2-1; 8 bases agree with TRBD2. Germline CDR1 SGHAT, CDR2 FQNNGV. The CDR3 consists of 13 residues. After removal of 1 base from V and 9 bases from J, the junction contained 2 bases not matched to a gene.

This chain joins TRBV29-1 and TRBJ2-7, with 8 bases matching TRBD1. V shed 7 bases, J shed 2 bases, and the junction held 7 bases outside the gene matches. Germline CDR1 reads SQVTM; CDR2 reads ANQGSEA. This CDR3 has 13 residues. The CDR3 DNA is TGCAGCGCTTCGACGACAGGGGCCTACGAGCAGTACTTC. Amino acid sequence: CSASTTGAYEQYF.

The V gene is TRBV10-3, the J gene TRBJ1-5, with 8 bases identical to TRBD1. J gave up 5 bases and V 5 bases, and 5 bases lay outside the gene matches. Looked up from germline, CDR1 is ENHRY and CDR2 is SYGVKD. This CDR3 has 14 amino acids. CDR3 sequence: CAISPTGDDQPQHF. For the CDR3, the DNA is TGTGCCATCAGTCCGACAGGGGACGATCAGCCCCAGCATTTT.

The chain uses TRBV27 and TRBJ2-7; 7 bases are a match to TRBD1. Trimming cost V 0 bases and J 6 bases; bases outside gene matches: 8. The CDR3 sequence is 15 residues long. CDR1 and CDR2 from the germline V gene are MNHEY and SMNVEV (reference sequence). As DNA, the CDR3 is TGTGCCAGCAGTTTATCGGGGACAGCTTTTCTCGAGCAGTACTTC. It translates to CASSLSGTAFLEQYF.

The V call is TRBV19, the J call TRBJ2-5, with D maybe TRBD2 (6 bases). V was shortened by 1 base and J by 2 bases, with 8 bases between the two germline ends. Germline V gene lookup returns CDR1 LNHDA and CDR2 SQIVND (reference sequence). CDR3 size: 14 residues. DNA for the CDR3: TGTGCCAGTAGTATAGGGGGGGTACAAGAGACCCAGTACTTC. Protein sequence: CASSIGGVQETQYF.

This clone has just a few counts. The chain links TRBV6-1 to TRBJ2-2, with 9 positions matching TRBD1. The V segment lost 7 bases and the J segment 3 bases; nucleotides outside the gene matches: 6. This CDR3 region has 15 residues. Germline CDR1 reads MNHNS; CDR2 reads SASEGT. CDR3 coding DNA: TGTGCCAGCACCCGACGGACAGGGGACACCGGGGAGCTGTTTTTT. This codes for CASTRRTGDTGELFF.

This clone showed up just once. V is TRBV2 and J is TRBJ1-1, with D maybe TRBD1 (6 bases). The V gene lost 8 bases and the J gene lost 5 bases, with 21 bases spanning the gap. The germline V gene has CDR1 SNHLY and CDR2 FYNNEI. There are 15 residues in the CDR3. The CDR3 protein is CASPTTRGAWTEAFF. The CDR3 DNA is TGTGCCAGCCCCACCACGCGGGGGGCCTGGACTGAAGCTTTCTTT.

CDR3 in amino acids: CASSPPFGALDTQYF. CDR3 DNA sequence: TGTGCCAGCTCACCACCGTTTGGGGCCCTAGATACGCAGTATTTT. The chain combines TRBV18 with TRBJ2-3; weak D call: TRBD1 (5 bases). This CDR3 region has 15 residues. The V gene lost 0 bases and the J gene lost 5 bases, with 12 bases spanning the gap. Germline loops: CDR1 KGHSH, CDR2 LQKENI.

In this sample, this clone turned up a few times. This chain joins TRBV6-6 and TRBJ1-2; possibly TRBD1 for D (5 bases). Germline CDR1 and CDR2: MNHNY and SVGAGI (reference sequence). V was clipped by 6 bases and J by 6 bases, with 11 bases between them. This CDR3 spans 12 amino acids. The CDR3 reads CASRRQSNGYTF. In DNA, the CDR3 is TGTGCCAGCAGGCGACAGTCGAATGGCTACACCTTC.

The chain recombines TRBV30 with TRBJ1-2; D not certain. Per the germline V gene, CDR1 is GTSNPN and CDR2 is SVGIG (reference sequence). V was cut by 2 bases and J by 4 bases, with 8 bases left in between. The CDR3 length is 12 residues. The CDR3 DNA sequence: TGTGCCTGGAGTACTGGGCTCTATGGCTACACCTTC. This sequence encodes CAWSTGLYGYTF. Looking up the rest from reference TRBV30 and TRBJ1-2 gives the full variable domain: SQTIHQWPATLVQPVGSPLSLECTVEGTSNPNLYWYRQAAGRGLQLLFYSVGIGQISSEVPQNLSASRPQDRQFILSSKKLLLSDSGFYLCAWSTGLYGYTFGSGTRLTVV.